The 18 T cell receptor beta chains given below trace back to one sample, sequenced in a study of shared clonotypes between healthy human individuals. Produced via immunoSEQ multiplex PCR; TCRdb's table is partial and in-frame only. The sample holds about 1 million clones, about 75% seen once. Sequenced sample: memory CD4+ T cells sorted from blood. Indicated subset: CD45RA-negative fraction. The source of these receptors is a man aged 18-30 years in good health.

The V gene is TRBV11-2, the J gene TRBJ2-5, with 9 positions matching TRBD2. The last part of the DNA fits TRBJ2-7 better; the J call may be wrong. CDR1 SGHAT and CDR2 FQNNGV come from the germline V gene. This CDR3 is 15 amino acids long. The CDR3 DNA sequence: TGTGCCAGCAGCTTAGATAGCGGGGGCTCCTACGAGCAGTACTTC. Translated, it gives CASSLDSGGSYEQYF.

This clone was counted a few times. The chain recombines TRBV6-4 with TRBJ1-6; a weak D match, TRBD1 (5 bases). V was cut by 3 bases and J by 8 bases, with 14 bases left in between. The CDR3 extends over 15 amino acids. Germline loops: CDR1 MRHNA, CDR2 SNTAGT. The CDR3 spells CASSEGPLGDSPLHF. The CDR3 coding sequence is TGTGCCAGCAGTGAAGGTCCACTAGGGGATTCACCCCTCCACTTT.

The rearrangement joins TRBV9 to TRBJ2-1, with D perhaps assigned TRBD1 or TRBD2 (5 bases each). Germline CDR1 SGDLS, CDR2 YYNGEE. V lost 6 bases, J lost 9 bases, and 16 bases lay in between. This CDR3 is built from 13 residues. As DNA, the CDR3 is TGTGCCAGCAAGAGGGGTGGTGGGGGTGAGCAGTTCTTC. This translates into CASKRGGGGEQFF.

The CDR3 is CASSLGSVPYEQYF. DNA for the CDR3: TGTGCCAGCAGTCTGGGGTCCGTCCCCTACGAGCAGTACTTC. The gene calls are TRBV28 and TRBJ2-7; D is undetermined. Per the germline V gene, CDR1 is MDHEN and CDR2 is SYDVKM. CDR3 length equals 14 residues. Trimming cost V 5 bases and J 2 bases, with 13 bases left between them. Variable domain in full (rest from reference TRBV28 and TRBJ2-7): DVKVTQSSRYLVKRTGEKVFLECVQDMDHENMFWYRQDPGLGLRLIYFSYDVKMKEKGDIPEGYSVSREKKERFSLILESASTNQTSMYLCASSLGSVPYEQYFGPGTRLTVT.

This chain uses TRBV7-2 with TRBJ1-5, with D possibly being TRBD1 (6 bases). Germline lookup yields CDR1 SGHTA and CDR2 FQGNSA. The V end was cut by 2 bases, the J end by 6 bases, with 14 bases between. CDR3 size: 15 residues. The CDR3 bases are TGTGCCAGCAGCTTAAGGCCCGGGGGGCGTCAGCCCCAGCATTTT. It codes for CASSLRPGGRQPQHF.

The J gene is TRBJ1-2, the V gene TRBV2; no firm D call. V was trimmed by 4 bases and J by 6 bases, leaving 18 bases between them. Germline CDR1 SNHLY, CDR2 FYNNEI. This CDR3 contains 15 residues. As DNA, the CDR3 is TGTGCCAGCAGTGGGCGGGTTGGCGGGGTGGATGGCTACACCTTC. Its translation is CASSGRVGGVDGYTF. The entire variable domain, with the rest obtained from reference TRBV2 and TRBJ1-2, is as follows: EPEVTQTPSHQVTQMGQEVILRCVPISNHLYFYWYRQILGQKVEFLVSFYNNEISEKSEIFDDQFSVERPDGSNFTLKIRSTKLEDSAMYFCASSGRVGGVDGYTFGSGTRLTVV.

The J gene is TRBJ2-3, the V gene TRBV5-1; TRBD2 aligns across 16 bases. Germline loops: CDR1 SGHRS, CDR2 YFSETQ. The CDR3 length is 16 residues. Germline trimming cut 4 bases from V and 4 bases from J; bases unmatched to any gene: 3. The CDR3 reads CASSLGTSGGADTQYF. CDR3 coding DNA: TGCGCCAGCAGCCTAGGGACTAGCGGGGGGGCAGATACGCAGTATTTT.

As to this clone: Germline and junction disagree at one end, which may indicate a read error. V gene TRBV7-7 combines with J gene TRBJ2-5, with D perhaps assigned TRBD1 or TRBD2 (6 bases each). The CDR3 totals 14 residues. Germline lookup yields CDR1 SSHAT and CDR2 FNYEAQ (reference sequence). CDR3 bases: TGTGCTAGCAGCTTAGGGTCGGGGGCGAAGACCCAGTACTTC. Translating it yields CASSLGSGAKTQYF.

J is TRBJ2-7 and V is TRBV28, with a weak D call TRBD2 (5 bases). Per germline, CDR1 MDHEN and CDR2 SYDVKM. There are 13 residues in the CDR3. V lost 5 bases and J 5 bases, leaving 13 bases between the germline ends. Written as DNA, the CDR3 is TGTGCCAGCAGTACCGGGGTTACTCACGAGCAGTACTTC. Protein: CASSTGVTHEQYF.

J is TRBJ2-7 and V is TRBV9, with 9 positions matching TRBD1. The ends lost 4 bases at V and 5 bases at J; junction bases unmatched: 10. The CDR3 runs to 15 residues. Germline assignment: CDR1 SGDLS and CDR2 YYNGEE. The chain's CDR3 is CASSPRDREIHEQYF. DNA of the CDR3: TGTGCCAGCAGCCCCCGGGACAGGGAAATCCACGAGCAGTACTTC. The whole variable domain, filled in from reference TRBV9 and TRBJ2-7, reads DSGVTQTPKHLITATGQRVTLRCSPRSGDLSVYWYQQSLDQGLQFLIQYYNGEERAKGNILERFSAQQFPDLHSELNLSSLELGDSALYFCASSPRDREIHEQYFGPGTRLTVT.

The genes are TRBV2 and TRBJ1-5; D is possibly TRBD1 (6 bases). Trimming shortened V by 4 bases and J by 5 bases, and 12 bases separated the two germline ends. Germline V CDR1 and CDR2: SNHLY, FYNNEI. The CDR3 is 14 residues long. CDR3 DNA sequence: TGTGCCAGCAGTGTAAGAACAGGGTATCAGCCCCAGCATTTT. It specifies CASSVRTGYQPQHF.

This clone has only a few counts. The sample contains more than one DNA sequence encoding this CDR3. V gene TRBV18 combines with J gene TRBJ2-7; perhaps D is TRBD1 or TRBD2 (6 bases each). V lost 3 bases and J lost 0, with 12 bases in between. The length of the CDR3 is 15 residues. The germline V gene has CDR1 KGHSH and CDR2 LQKENI. The CDR3 sequence is CASSPRGALSYEQYF. DNA of the CDR3: TGTGCCAGCTCACCGAGGGGGGCACTCTCCTACGAGCAGTACTTC. Using reference TRBV18 and TRBJ2-7 for the parts outside the CDR3, the full variable domain is NAGVMQNPRHLVRRRGQEARLRCSPMKGHSHVYWYRQLPEEGLKFMVYLQKENIIDESGMPKERFSAEFPKEGPSILRIQQVVRGDSAAYFCASSPRGALSYEQYFGPGTRLTVT.

The chain is built from TRBV15 and TRBJ1-6; 9 bases match TRBD1. The CDR3 runs to 19 residues. The junction had 7 bases not matched to a gene; V was cut back by 1 base and J by 0 bases. Germline V CDR1 and CDR2: LNHNV, YYDKDF (reference sequence). Here the CDR3 reads CATSRVGTGTSSYNSPLHF. The CDR3 region has the DNA TGTGCCACCAGCAGAGTAGGGACAGGGACCAGCTCCTATAATTCACCCCTCCACTTT.

This rearrangement joins TRBV28 to TRBJ1-1; 8 bases match TRBD1. After removal of 7 bases from V and 3 bases from J, the junction contained 10 bases not matched to a gene. This CDR3 has 15 residues. Looked up from germline, CDR1 is MDHEN and CDR2 is SYDVKM. The CDR3 coding sequence is TGTGCCAGCACCACCAACAGGGGGGTTTACACTGAAGCTTTCTTT. Translation: CASTTNRGVYTEAFF.

This clone was counted between two and nine times. This chain uses TRBV6-5 with TRBJ2-2; possibly TRBD2 for D (5 bases). Trimming cost V 11 bases and J 8 bases, with 18 bases left between them. This CDR3 spans 13 amino acids. Germline V gene lookup returns CDR1 MNHEY and CDR2 SVGAGI. The CDR3 protein is CAASDFLLGELFF. CDR3 nucleotides: TGTGCCGCGTCGGACTTCCTACTTGGGGAGCTGTTTTTT.

For the CDR3, the DNA is TGTGCCAGTAGTCCTACGACAGGGTCAAATGAGCAGTTCTTC. Translating gives CASSPTTGSNEQFF. The rearrangement links TRBV19 to TRBJ2-1, with TRBD1 identical over 7 bases. After removal of 5 bases from V and 7 bases from J, the junction contained 8 bases not matched to a gene. The CDR3 sequence is 14 residues long. Per the germline V gene, CDR1 is LNHDA and CDR2 is SQIVND (reference sequence).

This chain joins TRBV4-3 and TRBJ1-5, with 7 bases aligning to TRBD1. Trimming at V came to 4 bases and at J to 4 bases, leaving 7 bases not matched to a gene. The CDR3 is 15 residues long. Per germline, CDR1 LGHNA and CDR2 YSLEER. CDR3 sequence reads: CASSLNYRGNQPQHF. The DNA for the CDR3 is TGCGCCAGCAGCCTAAACTACAGGGGAAATCAGCCCCAGCATTTT.

The chain uses TRBV11-3 and TRBJ2-2; possible D gene TRBD2, 6 bases. Germline V gene sequence: CDR1 SGHNT, CDR2 YENEEA. CDR3 length equals 16 residues. V lost 2 bases and J 4 bases, leaving 14 bases between the germline ends. Written as DNA, the CDR3 is TGTGCCAGCAGCTTAATCGCGGGAATCGGCACCGGGGAGCTGTTTTTT. Translation: CASSLIAGIGTGELFF.